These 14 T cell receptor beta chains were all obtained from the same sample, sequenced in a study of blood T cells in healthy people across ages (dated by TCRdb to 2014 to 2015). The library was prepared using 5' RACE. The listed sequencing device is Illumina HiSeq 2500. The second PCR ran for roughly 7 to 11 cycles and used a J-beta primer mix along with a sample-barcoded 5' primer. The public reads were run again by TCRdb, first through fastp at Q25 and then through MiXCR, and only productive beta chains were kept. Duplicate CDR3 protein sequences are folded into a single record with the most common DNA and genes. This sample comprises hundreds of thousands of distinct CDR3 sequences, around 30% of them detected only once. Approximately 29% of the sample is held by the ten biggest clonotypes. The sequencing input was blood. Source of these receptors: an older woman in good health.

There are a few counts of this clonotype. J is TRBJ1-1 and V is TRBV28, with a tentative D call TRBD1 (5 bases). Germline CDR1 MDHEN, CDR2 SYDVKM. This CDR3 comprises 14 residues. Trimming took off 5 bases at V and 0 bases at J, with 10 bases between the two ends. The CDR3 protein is CASSAAGMNTEAFF. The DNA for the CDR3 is TGTGCCAGCAGTGCCGCAGGGATGAACACTGAAGCTTTCTTT.

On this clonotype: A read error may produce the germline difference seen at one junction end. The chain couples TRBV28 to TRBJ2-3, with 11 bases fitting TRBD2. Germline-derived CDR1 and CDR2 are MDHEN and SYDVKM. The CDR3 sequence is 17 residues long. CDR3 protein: CASSFLGLAGSTDTQYF. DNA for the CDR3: TGTGCCAGCAGTTTCCTTGGACTAGCGGGTAGCACGGATACGCAGTATTTT.

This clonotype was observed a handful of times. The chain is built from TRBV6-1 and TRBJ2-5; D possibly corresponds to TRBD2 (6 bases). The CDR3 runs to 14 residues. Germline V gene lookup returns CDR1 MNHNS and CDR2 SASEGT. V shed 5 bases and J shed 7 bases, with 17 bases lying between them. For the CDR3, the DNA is TGTGCCAGCAGTACCCAAGGAGGGTTAGTGACCCAGTACTTC. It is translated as CASSTQGGLVTQYF.

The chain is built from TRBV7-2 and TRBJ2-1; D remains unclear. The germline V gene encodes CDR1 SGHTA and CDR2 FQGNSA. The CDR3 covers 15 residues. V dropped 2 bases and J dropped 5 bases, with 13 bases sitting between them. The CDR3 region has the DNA TGTGCCAGCAGCTTAACGCCAGGCGAGAACAATGAGCAGTTCTTC. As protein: CASSLTPGENNEQFF. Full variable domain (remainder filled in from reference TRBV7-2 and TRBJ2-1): GAGVSQSPSNKVTEKGKDVELRCDPISGHTALYWYRQSLGQGLEFLIYFQGNSAPDKSGLPSDRFSAERTGGSVSTLTIQRTQQEDSAVYLCASSLTPGENNEQFFGPGTRLTVL.

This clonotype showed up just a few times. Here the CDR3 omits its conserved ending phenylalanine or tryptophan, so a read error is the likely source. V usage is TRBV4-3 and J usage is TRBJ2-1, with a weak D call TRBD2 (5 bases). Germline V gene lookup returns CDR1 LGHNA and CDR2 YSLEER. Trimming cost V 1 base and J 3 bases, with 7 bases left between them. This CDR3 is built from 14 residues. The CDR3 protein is CASSQAGFYNEQFL. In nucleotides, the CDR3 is TGCGCCAGCAGCCAAGCGGGATTCTACAATGAGCAGTTCCTC.

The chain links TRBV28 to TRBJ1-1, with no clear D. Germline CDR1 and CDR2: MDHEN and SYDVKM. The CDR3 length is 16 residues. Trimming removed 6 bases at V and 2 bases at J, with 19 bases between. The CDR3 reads CASSPLARSGNTEAFF. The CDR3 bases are TGTGCCAGCAGCCCCTTGGCGCGAAGCGGCAACACTGAAGCTTTCTTT.

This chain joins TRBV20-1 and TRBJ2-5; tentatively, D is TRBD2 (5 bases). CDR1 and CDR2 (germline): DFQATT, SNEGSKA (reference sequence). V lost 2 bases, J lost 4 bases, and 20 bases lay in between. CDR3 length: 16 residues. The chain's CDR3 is CSARKVSGLRGETQYF. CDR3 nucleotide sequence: TGCAGTGCTAGAAAAGTGAGCGGCCTCCGGGGAGAGACCCAGTACTTC.

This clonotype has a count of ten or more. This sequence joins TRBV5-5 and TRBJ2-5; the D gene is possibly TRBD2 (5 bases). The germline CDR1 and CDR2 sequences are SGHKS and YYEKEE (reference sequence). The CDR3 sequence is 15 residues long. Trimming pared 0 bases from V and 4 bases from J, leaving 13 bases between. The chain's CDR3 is CASSLGTSRLETQYF. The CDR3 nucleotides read TGTGCCAGCAGCTTGGGGACTTCTCGACTAGAGACCCAGTACTTC.

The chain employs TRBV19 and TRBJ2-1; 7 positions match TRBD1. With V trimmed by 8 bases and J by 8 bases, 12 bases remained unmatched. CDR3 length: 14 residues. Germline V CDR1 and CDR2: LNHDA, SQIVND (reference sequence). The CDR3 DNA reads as TGTGCCAGTGCAGAGGGACAGTGGAACGATGAGCAGTTCTTC. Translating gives CASAEGQWNDEQFF.

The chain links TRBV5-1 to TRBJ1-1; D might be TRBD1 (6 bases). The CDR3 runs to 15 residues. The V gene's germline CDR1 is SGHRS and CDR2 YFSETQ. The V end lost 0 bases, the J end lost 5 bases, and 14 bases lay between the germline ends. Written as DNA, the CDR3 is TGCGCCAGCAGCTTGGACAGGGAGAGAAGAACTGAAGCTTTCTTT. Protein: CASSLDRERRTEAFF.

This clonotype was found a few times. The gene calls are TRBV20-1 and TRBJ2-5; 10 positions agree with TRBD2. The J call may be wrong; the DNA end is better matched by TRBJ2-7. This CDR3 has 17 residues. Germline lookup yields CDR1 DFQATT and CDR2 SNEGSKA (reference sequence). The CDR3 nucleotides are TGCAGTGCTAGCCCCCCACTTTCTAGCGGGGGCTCCTACGAGCAGTACTTC. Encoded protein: CSASPPLSSGGSYEQYF.

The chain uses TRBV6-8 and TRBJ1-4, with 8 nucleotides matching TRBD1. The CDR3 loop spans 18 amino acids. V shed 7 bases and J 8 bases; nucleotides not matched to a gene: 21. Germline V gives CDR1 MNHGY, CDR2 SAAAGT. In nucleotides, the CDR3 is TGTGCCAGCAACAATCCCCGCAGGGGGCGAGGCCGTAGCGAAAAACTGTTTTTT. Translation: CASNNPRRGRGRSEKLFF.

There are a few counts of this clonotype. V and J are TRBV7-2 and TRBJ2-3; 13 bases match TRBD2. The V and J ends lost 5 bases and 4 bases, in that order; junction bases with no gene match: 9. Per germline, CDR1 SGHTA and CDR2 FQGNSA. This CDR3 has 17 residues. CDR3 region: CASSRPLAGGLADTQYF. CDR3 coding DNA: TGTGCCAGCAGCCGACCACTAGCGGGAGGGCTTGCAGATACGCAGTATTTT.

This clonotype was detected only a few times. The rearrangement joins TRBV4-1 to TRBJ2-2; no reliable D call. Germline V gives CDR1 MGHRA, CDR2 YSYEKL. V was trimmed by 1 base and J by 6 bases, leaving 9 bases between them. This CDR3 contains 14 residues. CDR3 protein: CASSQVGFAGELFF. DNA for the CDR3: TGCGCCAGCAGCCAAGTAGGCTTCGCCGGGGAGCTGTTTTTT.